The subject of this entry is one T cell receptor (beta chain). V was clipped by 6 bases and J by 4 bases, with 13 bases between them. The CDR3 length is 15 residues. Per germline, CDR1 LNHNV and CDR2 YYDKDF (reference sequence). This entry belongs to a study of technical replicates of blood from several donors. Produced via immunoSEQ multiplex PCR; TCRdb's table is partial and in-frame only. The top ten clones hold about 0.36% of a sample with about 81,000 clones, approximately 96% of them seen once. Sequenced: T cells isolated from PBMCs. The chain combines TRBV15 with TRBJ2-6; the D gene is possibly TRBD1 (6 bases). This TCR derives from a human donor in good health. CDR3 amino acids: CATRGQGSGANVLTF. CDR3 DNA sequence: TGTGCCACCAGGGGGCAGGGGTCAGGGGCCAACGTCCTGACTTTC.